These 15 T cell receptor beta chains came from one sample sequenced in a study of T cell repertoires in cytomegalovirus infection. TCRdb reprocessed the reads via MiXCR and lists one record per CDR3 protein. Of 300,000 to 400,000 distinct CDR3 sequences listed, around a quarter are singletons. These receptors lack a known antigen. Sequences were derived from cultured PBMCs, sampled from culture after CMV antigen stimulation. These receptors originate from a human donor in good health (CMV status not recorded). Some clones in this sample may be carry-over from other donors' samples.

The gene calls are TRBV7-6 and TRBJ2-3; no clear D. This CDR3 spans 13 amino acids. Germline values: CDR1 SGHVS, CDR2 FNYEAQ. V gave up 3 bases and J gave up 6 bases, with 10 bases separating them. The CDR3 region has the DNA TGTGCCAGCAGCTTTGAAGTCGTCGATACGCAGTATTTT. This sequence encodes CASSFEVVDTQYF.

This clonotype was observed a handful of times. The chain recombines TRBV6-5 with TRBJ2-7; the match to TRBD2 covers 10 bases. The CDR3 has 13 residues. Germline CDR1 MNHEY, CDR2 SVGAGI. V dropped 4 bases and J dropped 6; count of bases not matched to a gene: 3. For the CDR3, the DNA is TGTGCCAGCAGTTCCATAGCGGGAGGCGAGCAGTACGTC. It encodes CASSSIAGGEQYV.

This clonotype was detected a few times. The rearrangement links TRBV2 to TRBJ2-3; 8 bases map to TRBD2. The CDR3 is 14 amino acids. J gave up 6 bases and V 8 bases, and 10 bases lay outside the gene matches. The germline gives CDR1 SNHLY, CDR2 FYNNEI. The chain's CDR3 is CASSGLAKGDTQYF. Written as DNA, the CDR3 is TGTGCCAGCTCAGGACTAGCCAAGGGGGATACGCAGTATTTT. The full variable domain, rest sourced from reference TRBV2 and TRBJ2-3, is EPEVTQTPSHQVTQMGQEVILRCVPISNHLYFYWYRQILGQKVEFLVSFYNNEISEKSEIFDDQFSVERPDGSNFTLKIRSTKLEDSAMYFCASSGLAKGDTQYFGPGTRLTVL.

V and J are TRBV7-3 and TRBJ1-6, with 7 bases matching TRBD1. V lost 4 bases and J lost 9; bases outside the gene matches: 9. The germline V gene encodes CDR1 SGHTA and CDR2 FQGTGA. The CDR3 sequence is 15 residues long. The CDR3 region has the DNA TGTGCCAGCAGCTCTCAGGGGGGGGGAGGTTCACCCCTCCACTTT. This codes for CASSSQGGGGSPLHF.

This clonotype was counted ten times or more. The chain employs TRBV11-2 and TRBJ2-7; TRBD1 matches 8 bases. The CDR3 contains 17 residues. With V trimmed by 0 bases and J by 6 bases, 13 bases remained unmatched. Germline values: CDR1 SGHAT, CDR2 FQNNGV. CDR3 region: CASSLEQGQGLRGEQYV. The CDR3 nucleotides are TGTGCCAGCAGCTTAGAACAAGGACAGGGCCTAAGGGGCGAGCAGTACGTC.

This clonotype occurred a few times. The rearrangement joins TRBV5-6 to TRBJ1-1; no definite D call. V lost 3 bases and J lost 1, with 10 bases in between. CDR1 SGHDT and CDR2 YYEEEE come from the germline V gene. This CDR3 has 14 residues. CDR3 coding DNA: TGTGCCAGCAGCTACAGATGGGCGAACACTGAAGCTTTCTTT. Encoded protein: CASSYRWANTEAFF.

There are a few counts of this clonotype. The CDR3 is CASRRGRANYGYTF. For the CDR3, the DNA is TGTGCCAGTCGGAGGGGCCGCGCTAACTATGGCTACACCTTC. The rearrangement links TRBV6-2 or TRBV6-3 to TRBJ1-2; TRBD1 is a possible D gene (5 bases). This CDR3 is 14 amino acids long. V shed 9 bases and J shed 0 bases, with 14 bases lying between them. The germline gives CDR1 MNHEY, CDR2 SVGEGT.

This chain links TRBV29-1 with TRBJ2-1, with D tentatively TRBD1 or TRBD2 (6 bases each). Germline V gene lookup returns CDR1 SQVTM and CDR2 ANQGSEA. The CDR3 spans 15 residues. Trimming cost V 7 bases and J 0 bases, with 16 bases left between them. The CDR3 region is CSAATGASSYNEQFF. In nucleotides, the CDR3 is TGCAGCGCAGCGACGGGGGCGAGCTCCTACAATGAGCAGTTCTTC.

This clonotype was detected many times. The V and J genes are TRBV7-2 and TRBJ1-2; D call uncertain. This CDR3 has 14 amino acids. Trimming left V 7 bases short and J 2 bases short, with 14 bases between. Germline V gives CDR1 SGHTA, CDR2 FQGNSA. CDR3 protein: CASTPPQSNYGYTF. The CDR3 DNA follows: TGTGCCAGCACCCCCCCCCAGTCGAACTATGGCTACACCTTC.

This clonotype was seen only a few times. J is TRBJ2-7 and V is TRBV28; TRBD1 aligns across 9 bases. Losses at the gene ends were 5 bases for V and 6 bases for J; bases not matched to a gene: 11. In germline, CDR1 is MDHEN, CDR2 SYDVKM. The CDR3 runs to 15 residues. CDR3 bases: TGTGCCAGCAGTCTTCCGGGACAGGGAGCTAGCGAGCAGTACTTC. It encodes CASSLPGQGASEQYF.

This clonotype was seen just once. The V gene is TRBV19, the J gene TRBJ1-3; weak D call: TRBD1 (6 bases). The CDR3 sequence is 15 residues long. The germline CDR1 and CDR2 sequences are LNHDA and SQIVND (reference sequence). Deletions cut 5 bases from V and 1 base from J, with 12 bases between. The CDR3 here is CASSPFTGSGNTIYF. DNA of the CDR3: TGTGCCAGTAGTCCCTTTACAGGGTCTGGAAACACCATATATTTT.

This clonotype was detected only a few times. The V gene is TRBV19, the J gene TRBJ2-2, with no clear D. The length of the CDR3 is 15 residues. Trimming took off 1 base at V and 3 bases at J, with 9 bases between the two ends. Germline V gene sequence: CDR1 LNHDA, CDR2 SQIVND (reference sequence). CDR3 loop: CASSIATIDTGELFF. CDR3 coding DNA: TGTGCCAGTAGTATAGCTACTATCGACACCGGGGAGCTGTTTTTT.

The rearrangement links TRBV11-2 to TRBJ2-1; 8 bases fit TRBD2. CDR1 is SGHAT, CDR2 FQNNGV, per germline. With 4 bases clipped from V and 0 bases from J, the junction kept 11 bases outside the gene matches. The CDR3 consists of 18 residues. The CDR3 DNA reads as TGTGCCAGCAGCTCAGCAAAGCGGGAGCACCGCTCCTACAATGAGCAGTTCTTC. Translating it yields CASSSAKREHRSYNEQFF.

The chain employs TRBV4-1 and TRBJ1-2; D possibly corresponds to TRBD1 (6 bases). The CDR3 length is 14 residues. The V gene's germline CDR1 is MGHRA and CDR2 YSYEKL. V was pared by 3 bases and J by 5 bases, with 13 bases between. CDR3: CASSHGGTQYGYTF. Here the CDR3 DNA reads TGCGCCAGCAGCCATGGAGGGACACAGTATGGCTACACCTTC.

At least ten counts were recorded for this clonotype. The chain links TRBV6-1 to TRBJ1-4, with D tentatively TRBD1 (5 bases). Per germline, CDR1 MNHNS and CDR2 SASEGT. Deletions cut 8 bases from V and 7 bases from J, with 8 bases between. The CDR3 has 11 residues. The CDR3 loop is CASRGFEKLFF. CDR3 sequence (DNA): TGTGCCAGCCGGGGGTTTGAAAAACTGTTTTTT.